This TCR beta chain is drawn from a study of T cell responses to AZD1222 COVID-19 vaccine. Researchers grouped second doses given at about 4 or about 12 weeks into one pool. In regard to this clone: The antigen is undetermined.

Assay: immunoSEQ multiplex PCR; the TCRdb copy retains only in-frame clones and omits some. The sample carries about 82,000 clones, 90% to 95% recorded once. Study observations and caveats: Among spike-specific TCRs, nearly half reportedly target unmutated variant regions. Spike-wide vaccine-associated CD4 TCRs dominated at 160-218 and 743-854.

Sequencing used peripheral blood, obtained 28 days after the second AZD1222 dose. The clonotype originates from an adult who received the AZD1222 COVID-19 vaccine.

The CDR3 DNA reads as TGCAGCGCTCGGGACTTCCAAGAGACCCAGTACTTC. Protein sequence: CSARDFQETQYF. V is TRBV29-1 and J is TRBJ2-5; D possibly corresponds to TRBD2 (6 bases). The ends were cut back, 7 bases at V and 1 base at J, with 10 bases in the middle. The CDR3 covers 12 residues. Germline V gives CDR1 SQVTM, CDR2 ANQGSEA. The whole variable domain, filled in from reference TRBV29-1 and TRBJ2-5, reads SAVISQKPSRDICQRGTSLTIQCQVDSQVTMMFWYRQQPGQSLTLIATANQGSEATYESGFVIDKFPISRPNLTFSTLTVSNMSPEDSSIYLCSARDFQETQYFGPGTRLLVL.